These T cell receptor beta chains were read from a single sample in a study of T-cell reconstitution after alpha-beta-depleted transplantation in children. MiXCR, run by TCRdb on the PCR reads, gives a single entry per CDR3 protein. The sample lists just over 200,000 distinct CDR3 sequences; about 8.2% were seen once. Specimen: PBMCs, mostly from graft donor cells, collected 360 days after TCRalphabeta/CD19-depleted stem cell transplant. These receptors came from a male patient under 10 years old who had a stem cell transplant for acute myeloid leukemia, so the T cells may come from the graft donor. CDR3s include the opening cysteine and the closing phenylalanine or tryptophan. D genes are given only for firm matches. Size is stated for part of the rows, as once, few or many counts, or as a class when the clone is expanded.

d_call | j_call | clone_size | v_call | cdr3_aa | cdr3_nt
. | TRBJ2-7 | few | TRBV7-8 | CASRQEGPYEQYF | TGTGCCAGCAGACAGGAGGGGCCCTACGAGCAGTACTTC
. | TRBJ1-5 | many | TRBV4-2 | CASSQGTENQPQHF | TGTGCCAGCAGCCAAGGGACAGAAAATCAGCCCCAGCATTTT
. | TRBJ2-3 | few | TRBV5-6 | CASSTTLRGERTDTQYF | TGTGCCAGCAGCACCACCCTGCGTGGGGAACGCACAGATACGCAGTATTTT
TRBD1 | TRBJ1-1 | few | TRBV6-5 | CASTRQGKDTEAFF | TGTGCCAGCACCCGACAGGGGAAGGACACTGAAGCTTTCTTT
TRBD2 | TRBJ2-7 | . | TRBV7-9 | CASSIWTSGKGHEQYF | TGTGCCAGCAGCATCTGGACTAGCGGGAAGGGCCACGAGCAGTACTTC
. | TRBJ1-2 | once | TRBV27 | CASSLYPPDYYGYTF | TGTGCCAGCAGTTTATACCCTCCCGATTACTATGGCTACACCTTC
. | TRBJ2-3 | few | TRBV7-3 | CASSLNGATDTQYF | TGTGCCAGCAGCTTAAACGGGGCCACAGATACGCAGTATTTT
. | TRBJ2-2 | many | TRBV9 | CASSVDPNTGELFF | TGTGCCAGCAGCGTAGACCCGAACACCGGGGAGCTGTTTTTT
TRBD2 | TRBJ2-1 | . | TRBV12-3/TRBV12-4 | CASSLRGLVAGDEQFF | TGTGCCAGCAGTTTGAGGGGACTAGTAGCGGGAGATGAGCAGTTCTTC
. | TRBJ2-1 | . | TRBV20-1 | CSAREPNRGDNEQFF | TGCAGTGCTAGAGAACCAAATAGGGGAGACAATGAGCAGTTCTTC
. | TRBJ2-3 | many | TRBV20-1 | CSALGLQSSTDTQYF | TGCAGTGCTCTAGGTCTCCAATCCAGCACAGATACGCAGTATTTT
TRBD1 | TRBJ2-3 | . | TRBV7-7 | CASSSTGETQYF | TGTGCTAGCAGCTCCACAGGGGAGACGCAGTATTTT
. | TRBJ2-3 | many | TRBV5-5 | CASSLVRGTDTQYF | TGTGCCAGCAGCTTAGTCAGAGGCACAGATACGCAGTATTTT
TRBD2 | TRBJ2-7 | . | TRBV4-2 | CASSDSGRTYEQYF | TGTGCCAGCAGCGACAGCGGGAGGACCTACGAGCAGTACTTC
. | TRBJ1-1 | few | TRBV3-1 | CASSQLGNTEAFF | TGTGCCAGCAGCCAACTGGGGAACACTGAAGCTTTCTTT
TRBD1 | TRBJ2-1 | few | TRBV20-1 | CSARDPARGSWGEQFF | TGCAGTGCTAGAGATCCGGCCAGGGGGAGTTGGGGTGAGCAGTTCTTC
. | TRBJ2-1 | . | TRBV18 | CASSPGGASNEQFF | TGTGCCAGCTCACCTGGGGGGGCAAGCAATGAGCAGTTCTTC
TRBD2 | TRBJ2-1 | . | TRBV9 | CASSVGTSGSPFNEQFF | TGTGCCAGCAGCGTAGGGACTAGCGGGAGCCCGTTCAATGAGCAGTTCTTC
. | TRBJ2-3 | many | TRBV20-1 | CSAKWGGTDTQYF | TGCAGTGCCAAGTGGGGGGGCACAGATACGCAGTATTTT
TRBD1 | TRBJ2-3 | many | TRBV5-6 | CASSLETGEGTDTQYF | TGTGCCAGCAGCTTGGAGACAGGGGAAGGGACAGATACGCAGTATTTT
. | TRBJ2-3 | few | TRBV3-1 | CASSQNTGGTDTQYF | TGTGCCAGCAGCCAAAACACCGGGGGTACAGATACGCAGTATTTT
. | TRBJ2-7 | . | TRBV5-1 | CASSPRGNSYEQYF | TGCGCCAGCAGCCCTCGGGGTAACAGCTACGAGCAGTACTTC
. | TRBJ1-5 | few | TRBV7-9 | CASSFSGAGQPQHF | TGTGCCAGCAGCTTTTCAGGAGCGGGTCAGCCCCAGCATTTT
. | TRBJ2-3 | many | TRBV24-1 | CATSDSVDITDTQYF | TGTGCCACCAGTGATTCCGTGGACATCACAGATACGCAGTATTTT
TRBD1 | TRBJ2-5 | . | TRBV19 | CASTMGTGRETQYF | TGTGCCAGTACCATGGGGACAGGGCGAGAGACCCAGTACTTC
. | TRBJ2-7 | many | TRBV5-5 | CASSLAAPYEQYF | TGTGCCAGCAGCTTGGCCGCCCCCTACGAGCAGTACTTC
TRBD2 | TRBJ2-7 | few | TRBV5-4 | CASSLKLALAYEQYF | TGTGCCAGCAGCTTGAAACTAGCGCTTGCCTACGAGCAGTACTTC
. | TRBJ2-7 | . | TRBV7-2 | CASSLADYVSEQYF | TGTGCCAGCAGCTTAGCCGACTACGTTTCCGAGCAGTACTTC
TRBD2 | TRBJ2-2 | many | TRBV20-1 | CSAAGTRNTGELFF | TGCAGTGCTGCCGGGACTAGGAACACCGGGGAGCTGTTTTTT
TRBD1 | TRBJ1-2 | many | TRBV6-5 | CASSYSLDRGYGYTF | TGTGCCAGCAGTTACTCGTTGGACAGGGGGTACGGCTACACCTTC
. | TRBJ1-5 | few | TRBV10-3 | CAISDQWGGDQPQHF | TGTGCCATCAGTGATCAGTGGGGGGGAGATCAGCCCCAGCATTTT
. | TRBJ2-5 | many | TRBV6-5 | CASSYEDEMETQYF | TGTGCCAGCAGTTACGAAGATGAAATGGAGACCCAGTACTTC
TRBD2 | TRBJ2-2 | . | TRBV18 | CASSTRLATGELFF | TGTGCCAGCTCAACGCGACTAGCTACCGGGGAGCTGTTTTTT
TRBD2 | TRBJ2-5 | many | TRBV12-3/TRBV12-4 | CASSPGLAGMKYQETQYF | TGTGCCAGCAGCCCGGGACTAGCGGGGATGAAGTACCAAGAGACCCAGTACTTC
. | TRBJ1-1 | few | TRBV6-5 | CASSFPRVGADTEAFF | TGTGCCAGCAGTTTCCCTCGGGTAGGAGCTGACACTGAAGCTTTCTTT
. | TRBJ2-3 | many | TRBV20-1 | CSARDPGVRGDTQYF | TGCAGTGCTAGAGATCCGGGGGTTCGGGGAGATACGCAGTATTTT
TRBD1 | TRBJ2-5 | few | TRBV29-1 | CSVAQQGDPEETQYF | TGCAGCGTTGCCCAACAGGGGGATCCGGAGGAGACCCAGTACTTC
. | TRBJ2-3 | many | TRBV20-1 | CSAIPGPGTDTQYF | TGCAGTGCTATACCGGGACCGGGCACAGATACGCAGTATTTT
TRBD1 | TRBJ1-1 | many | TRBV12-3/TRBV12-4 | CASVRTGPTEAFF | TGTGCCAGCGTCAGGACAGGGCCCACTGAAGCTTTCTTT
TRBD2 | TRBJ2-2 | many | TRBV7-8 | CASSIRTSWTGELFF | TGTGCCAGCAGCATACGGACTAGCTGGACCGGGGAGCTGTTTTTT
TRBD2 | TRBJ2-3 | . | TRBV20-1 | CSARVGGGNTDTQYF | TGCAGTGCTAGAGTGGGCGGGGGGAACACAGATACGCAGTATTTT
. | TRBJ2-3 | few | TRBV20-1 | CSAPESKDTQYF | TGCAGTGCCCCCGAAAGTAAAGATACGCAGTATTTT
. | TRBJ2-7 | few | TRBV5-1 | CASSFGSQGPYEQYF | TGCGCCAGCAGCTTTGGCTCCCAAGGACCGTACGAGCAGTACTTC